The 9 T cell receptor beta chains listed next were all sequenced from one sample in a study of cytomegalovirus exposure and HLA in healthy donors. It was with 60 Vbeta and 13 Jbeta primers that the PCR ran. The data were produced by immunoSEQ multiplex PCR, yet TCRdb's version contains in-frame clones alone and is incomplete. The sample yields roughly 100,000 clones, around 75% seen once. The sequenced sample was PBMCs. These receptors came from a man between 25 and 39 years old in good health and CMV-seropositive.

This sequence joins TRBV5-8 and TRBJ1-4; D perhaps matches TRBD1 (5 bases). CDR3 length: 15 amino acids. Deletions cut 0 bases from V and 1 base from J, with 7 bases between. Germline lookup yields CDR1 SGHTS and CDR2 YDEGEE. The CDR3 is CASSLEGVTNEKLFF. In DNA, the CDR3 is TGTGCCAGCAGCTTGGAAGGGGTAACTAATGAAAAACTGTTTTTT.

This clone was detected a few times. The chain joins TRBV5-6 to TRBJ2-1, with 11 bases matching TRBD2. V gave up 0 bases and J gave up 8 bases; unmatched junction bases: 16. Germline V gene data show CDR1 as SGHDT and CDR2 as YYEEEE. CDR3 length: 19 amino acids. The CDR3 nucleotides are TGTGCCAGCAGCTTGGGACTAGCGGGGACCCACTTAAGGGGGGATGAGCAGTTCTTC. Translating gives CASSLGLAGTHLRGDEQFF.

This chain links TRBV7-2 with TRBJ2-7; 8 nucleotides agree with TRBD1. This CDR3 contains 17 residues. The germline V gene encodes CDR1 SGHTA and CDR2 FQGNSA. V trimming: 5 bases; J trimming: 1 base; junction bases outside the gene matches: 13. The CDR3 is CASSPYSQGAGSYEQYF. As DNA, the CDR3 is TGTGCCAGCAGCCCATATAGCCAGGGGGCAGGGTCCTACGAGCAGTACTTC.

This chain joins TRBV6-1 and TRBJ1-5, with D possibly TRBD1 on 6 matching bases. CDR1 is MNHNS and CDR2 is SASEGT in the germline V gene. The CDR3 runs to 13 residues. V lost 7 bases, J lost 2 bases, and 9 bases lay in between. The CDR3 region has the DNA TGTGCCAGCAAACAGGGCGGCAATCAGCCCCAGCATTTT. This gives the protein CASKQGGNQPQHF.

This chain connects TRBV7-9 to TRBJ2-5; D is ambiguous. CDR3 length: 12 amino acids. Germline V CDR1 and CDR2: SEHNR, FQNEAQ (reference sequence). V was cut by 1 base and J by 5 bases, with 5 bases left in between. CDR3 sequence reads: CASSLVRETQYF. The DNA for the CDR3 is TGTGCCAGCAGCTTAGTCCGGGAGACCCAGTACTTC.

This chain links TRBV5-4 with TRBJ1-5; TRBD1 agrees at 8 bases. V was pared by 5 bases and J by 4 bases, with 11 bases of the junction left unmatched. This CDR3 spans 16 amino acids. Germline V gene data show CDR1 as SGHNT and CDR2 as YYREEE (reference sequence). The CDR3: CASSMGGGQVNQPQHF. CDR3 nucleotide sequence: TGTGCCAGCAGTATGGGAGGGGGACAGGTGAATCAGCCCCAGCATTTT.

This clone was seen just once. V is TRBV19 and J is TRBJ2-6, with D possibly matching TRBD2 (5 bases). V lost 3 bases, J lost 0 bases, and 6 bases lay in between. This CDR3 has 15 residues. The germline CDR1 and CDR2 sequences are LNHDA and SQIVND (reference sequence). CDR3 region: CASSIGSSGANVLTF. DNA for the CDR3: TGTGCCAGTAGTATTGGGAGCTCTGGGGCCAACGTCCTGACTTTC.

This clone was counted between two and nine times. The chain uses TRBV4-1 and TRBJ1-1; D gene ambiguous. CDR1 and CDR2 (germline): MGHRA, YSYEKL. The V end lost 1 base, the J end lost 6 bases, and 12 bases lay between the germline ends. The CDR3 is 14 residues long. CDR3 region: CASSQGPLGAEAFF. The CDR3, as DNA: TGCGCCAGCAGCCAAGGTCCTCTCGGAGCTGAAGCTTTCTTT.

The chain employs TRBV9 and TRBJ2-3, with TRBD2 matching over 8 bases. CDR1 SGDLS and CDR2 YYNGEE come from the germline V gene. Trimming removed 0 bases from V and 2 bases from J; junction bases left unmatched: 11. CDR3 length: 18 residues. The CDR3 loop reads CASSVGVLRRGATDTQYF. The CDR3 DNA reads as TGTGCCAGCAGCGTAGGGGTTCTGAGGCGGGGGGCCACAGATACGCAGTATTTT.